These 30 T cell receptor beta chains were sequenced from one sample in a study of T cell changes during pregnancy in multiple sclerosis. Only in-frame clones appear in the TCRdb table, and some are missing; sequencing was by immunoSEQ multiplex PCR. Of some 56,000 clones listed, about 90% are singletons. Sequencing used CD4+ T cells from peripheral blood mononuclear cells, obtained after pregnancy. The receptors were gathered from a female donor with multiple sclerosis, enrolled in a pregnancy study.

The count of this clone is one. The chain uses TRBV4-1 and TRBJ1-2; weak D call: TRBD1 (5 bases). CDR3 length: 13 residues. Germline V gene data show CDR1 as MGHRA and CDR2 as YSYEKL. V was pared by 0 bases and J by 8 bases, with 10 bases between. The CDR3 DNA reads TGCGCCAGCAGCCAAGACAGGGCGGCCGGCTACACCTTC. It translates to CASSQDRAAGYTF.

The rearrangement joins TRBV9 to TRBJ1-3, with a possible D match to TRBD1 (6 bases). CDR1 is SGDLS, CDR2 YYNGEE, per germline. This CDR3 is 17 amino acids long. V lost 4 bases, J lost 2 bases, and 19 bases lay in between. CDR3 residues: CASSPRGGQLTGNTIYF. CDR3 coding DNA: TGTGCCAGCAGCCCCCGAGGAGGACAGCTTACTGGAAACACCATATATTTT.

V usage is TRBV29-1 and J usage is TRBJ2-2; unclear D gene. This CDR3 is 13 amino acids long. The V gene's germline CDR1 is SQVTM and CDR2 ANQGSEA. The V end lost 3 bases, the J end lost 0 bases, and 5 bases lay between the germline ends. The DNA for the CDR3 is TGCAGCGTTGACGGAGCGAACACCGGGGAGCTGTTTTTT. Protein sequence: CSVDGANTGELFF.

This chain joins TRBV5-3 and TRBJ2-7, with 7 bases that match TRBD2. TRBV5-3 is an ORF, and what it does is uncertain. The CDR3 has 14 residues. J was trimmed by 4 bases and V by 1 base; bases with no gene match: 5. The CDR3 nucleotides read TGTGCCAGAAGCTTGTTTCCGGGGGGTTACGAGCAGTACTTC. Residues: CARSLFPGGYEQYF.

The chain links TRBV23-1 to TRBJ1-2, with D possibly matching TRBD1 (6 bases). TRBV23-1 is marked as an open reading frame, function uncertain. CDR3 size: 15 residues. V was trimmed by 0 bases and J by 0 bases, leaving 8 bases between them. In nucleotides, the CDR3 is TGCGCCAGCAGTCAATCGGCAGGGGCTAACTATGGCTACACCTTC. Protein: CASSQSAGANYGYTF.

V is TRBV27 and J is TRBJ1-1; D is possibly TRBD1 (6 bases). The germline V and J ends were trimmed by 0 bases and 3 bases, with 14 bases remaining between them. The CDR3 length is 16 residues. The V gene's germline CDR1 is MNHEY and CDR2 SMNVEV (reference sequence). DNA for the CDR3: TGTGCCAGCAGTTTATCGAAGGTGGGGGCGGACACTGAAGCTTTCTTT. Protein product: CASSLSKVGADTEAFF.

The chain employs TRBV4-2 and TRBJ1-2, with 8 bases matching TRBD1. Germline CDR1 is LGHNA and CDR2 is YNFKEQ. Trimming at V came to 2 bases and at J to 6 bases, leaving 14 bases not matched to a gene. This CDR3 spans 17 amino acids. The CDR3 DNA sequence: TGTGCCAGCAGCCAAATATTGGCTGGGACAGGCGAGGATGGCTACACCTTC. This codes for CASSQILAGTGEDGYTF.

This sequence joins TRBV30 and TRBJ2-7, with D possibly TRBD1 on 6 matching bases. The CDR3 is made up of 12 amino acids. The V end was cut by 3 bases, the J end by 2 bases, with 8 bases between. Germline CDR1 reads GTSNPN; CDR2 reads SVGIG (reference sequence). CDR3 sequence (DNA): TGTGCCTGGAGACAGGGTACCTACGAGCAGTACTTC. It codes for CAWRQGTYEQYF.

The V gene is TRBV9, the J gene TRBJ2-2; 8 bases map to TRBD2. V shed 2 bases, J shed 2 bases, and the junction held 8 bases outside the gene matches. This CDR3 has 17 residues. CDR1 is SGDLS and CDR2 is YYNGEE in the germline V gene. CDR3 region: CASSVFAGGRNTGELFF. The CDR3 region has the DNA TGTGCCAGCAGCGTCTTCGCGGGGGGCCGTAACACCGGGGAGCTGTTTTTT.

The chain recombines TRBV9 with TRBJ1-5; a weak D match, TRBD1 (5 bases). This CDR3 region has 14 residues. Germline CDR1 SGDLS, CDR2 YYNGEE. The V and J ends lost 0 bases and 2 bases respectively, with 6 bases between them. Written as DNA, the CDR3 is TGTGCCAGCAGCGTAGCGGGGGGCAATCAGCCCCAGCATTTT. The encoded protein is CASSVAGGNQPQHF.

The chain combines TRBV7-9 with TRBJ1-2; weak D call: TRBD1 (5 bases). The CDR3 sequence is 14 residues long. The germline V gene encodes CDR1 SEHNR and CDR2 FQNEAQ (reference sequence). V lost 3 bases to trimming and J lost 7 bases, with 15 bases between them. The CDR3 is CASSFRGTGSGYTF. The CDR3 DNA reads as TGTGCCAGCAGCTTTCGGGGGACCGGGAGTGGCTACACCTTC.

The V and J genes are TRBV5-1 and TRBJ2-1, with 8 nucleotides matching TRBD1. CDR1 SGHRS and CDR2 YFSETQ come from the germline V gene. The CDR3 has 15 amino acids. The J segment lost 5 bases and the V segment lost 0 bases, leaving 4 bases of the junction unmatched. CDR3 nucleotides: TGCGCCAGCAGCTTGGGCAGGGGGCTTAACAATGAGCAGTTCTTC. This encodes CASSLGRGLNNEQFF.

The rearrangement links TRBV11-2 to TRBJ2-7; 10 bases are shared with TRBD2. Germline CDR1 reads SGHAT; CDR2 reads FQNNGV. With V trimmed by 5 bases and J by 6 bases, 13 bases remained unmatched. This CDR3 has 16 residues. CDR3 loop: CASSLKRAGGPSEQYF. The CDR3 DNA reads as TGTGCCAGCAGCCTGAAACGAGCGGGGGGGCCTAGCGAGCAGTACTTC. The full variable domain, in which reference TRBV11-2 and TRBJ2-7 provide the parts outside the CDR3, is EAGVAQSPRYKIIEKRQSVAFWCNPISGHATLYWYQQILGQGPKLLIQFQNNGVVDDSQLPKDRFSAERLKGVDSTLKIQPAKLEDSAVYLCASSLKRAGGPSEQYFGPGTRLTVT.

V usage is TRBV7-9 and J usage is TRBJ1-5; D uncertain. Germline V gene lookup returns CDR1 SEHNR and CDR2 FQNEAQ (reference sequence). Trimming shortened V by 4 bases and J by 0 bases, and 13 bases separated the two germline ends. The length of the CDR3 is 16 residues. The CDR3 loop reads CASSSSGDYSNQPQHF. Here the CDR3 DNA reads TGTGCCAGCAGCTCAAGTGGAGACTATAGCAATCAGCCCCAGCATTTT. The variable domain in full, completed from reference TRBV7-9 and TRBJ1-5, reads DTGVSQNPRHKITKRGQNVTFRCDPISEHNRLYWYRQTLGQGPEFLTYFQNEAQLEKSRLLSDRFSAERPKGSFSTLEIQRTEQGDSAMYLCASSSSGDYSNQPQHFGDGTRLSIL.

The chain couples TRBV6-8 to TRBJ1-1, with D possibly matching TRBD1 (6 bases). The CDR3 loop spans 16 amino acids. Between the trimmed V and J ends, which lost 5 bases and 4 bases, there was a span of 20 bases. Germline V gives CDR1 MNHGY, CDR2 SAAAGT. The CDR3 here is CASSQPWGGKGTEAFF. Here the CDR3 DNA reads TGTGCCAGCAGTCAGCCTTGGGGGGGCAAAGGCACTGAAGCTTTCTTT.

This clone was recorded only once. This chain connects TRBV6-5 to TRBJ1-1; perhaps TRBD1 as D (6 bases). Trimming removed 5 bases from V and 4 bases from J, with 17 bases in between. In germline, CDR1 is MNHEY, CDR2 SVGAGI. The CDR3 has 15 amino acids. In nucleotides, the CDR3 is TGTGCCAGCAGTCCTCACAGGGCGTGGGCCACTGAAGCTTTCTTT. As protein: CASSPHRAWATEAFF.

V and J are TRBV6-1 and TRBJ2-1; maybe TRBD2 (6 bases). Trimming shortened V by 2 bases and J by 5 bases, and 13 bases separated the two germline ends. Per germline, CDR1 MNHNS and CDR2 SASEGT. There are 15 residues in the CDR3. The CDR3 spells CASSEMGGIHNEQFF. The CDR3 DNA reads TGTGCCAGCAGTGAAATGGGCGGGATTCACAATGAGCAGTTCTTC.

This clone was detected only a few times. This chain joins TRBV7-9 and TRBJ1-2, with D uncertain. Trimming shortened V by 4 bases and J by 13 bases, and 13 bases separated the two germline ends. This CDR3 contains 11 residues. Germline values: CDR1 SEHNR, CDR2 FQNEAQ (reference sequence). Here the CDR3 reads CASSSGEPPTF. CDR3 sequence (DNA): TGTGCCAGCAGCTCCGGTGAGCCGCCCACCTTC. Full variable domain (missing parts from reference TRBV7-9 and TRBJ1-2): DTGVSQNPRHKITKRGQNVTFRCDPISEHNRLYWYRQTLGQGPEFLTYFQNEAQLEKSRLLSDRFSAERPKGSFSTLEIQRTEQGDSAMYLCASSSGEPPTFGSGTRLTVV.

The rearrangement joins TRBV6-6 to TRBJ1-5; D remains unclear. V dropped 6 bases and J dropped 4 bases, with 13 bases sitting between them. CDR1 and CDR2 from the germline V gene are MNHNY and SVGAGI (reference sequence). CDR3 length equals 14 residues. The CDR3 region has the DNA TGTGCCAGCAGGGGAAGCGGGAAAAATCAGCCCCAGCATTTT. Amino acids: CASRGSGKNQPQHF.

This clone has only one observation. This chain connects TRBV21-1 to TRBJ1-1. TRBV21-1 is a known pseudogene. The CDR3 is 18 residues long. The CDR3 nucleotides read TGTGCCAGCAGCATGATCGAGGGTAGGCTCTCACTGAACACTGAAGCTTTCTTT. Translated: CASSMIEGRLSLNTEAFF.

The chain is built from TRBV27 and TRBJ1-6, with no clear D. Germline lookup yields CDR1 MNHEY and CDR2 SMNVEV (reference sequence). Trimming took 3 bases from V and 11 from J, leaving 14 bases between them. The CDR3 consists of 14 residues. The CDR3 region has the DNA TGTGCCAGCAGTTTGGCTATGAGGGAACCACCCCTCCACTTT. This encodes CASSLAMREPPLHF.

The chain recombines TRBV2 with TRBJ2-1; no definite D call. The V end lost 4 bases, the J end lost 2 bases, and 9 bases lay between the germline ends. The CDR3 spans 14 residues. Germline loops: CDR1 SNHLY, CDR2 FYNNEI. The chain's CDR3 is CASSGGRTYNEQFF. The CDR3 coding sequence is TGTGCCAGCAGTGGTGGCAGAACCTACAATGAGCAGTTCTTC.

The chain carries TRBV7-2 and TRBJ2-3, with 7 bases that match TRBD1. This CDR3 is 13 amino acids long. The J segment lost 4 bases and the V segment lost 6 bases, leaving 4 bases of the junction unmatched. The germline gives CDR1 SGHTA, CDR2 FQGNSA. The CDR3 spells CASRETGPDTQYF. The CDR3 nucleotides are TGTGCCAGCAGAGAGACAGGGCCAGATACGCAGTATTTT.

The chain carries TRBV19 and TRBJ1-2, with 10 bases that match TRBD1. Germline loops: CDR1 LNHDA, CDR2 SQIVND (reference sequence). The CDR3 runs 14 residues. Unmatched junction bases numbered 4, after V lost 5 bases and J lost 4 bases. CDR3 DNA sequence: TGTGCCAGTAGTGAGACAGGGGGCCCCTATGGCTACACCTTC. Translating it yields CASSETGGPYGYTF.

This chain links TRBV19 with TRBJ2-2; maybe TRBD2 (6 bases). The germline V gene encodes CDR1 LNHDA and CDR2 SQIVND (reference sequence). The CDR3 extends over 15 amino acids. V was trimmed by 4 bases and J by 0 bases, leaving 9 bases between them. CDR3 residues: CASSRRGSNTGELFF. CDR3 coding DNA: TGTGCCAGTAGTAGGAGGGGCTCGAACACCGGGGAGCTGTTTTTT.

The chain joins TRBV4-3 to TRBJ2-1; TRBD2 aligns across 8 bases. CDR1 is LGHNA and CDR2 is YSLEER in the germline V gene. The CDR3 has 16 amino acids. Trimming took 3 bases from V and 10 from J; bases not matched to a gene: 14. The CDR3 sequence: CASSHPAGVSLGEQFF. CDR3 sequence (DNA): TGCGCCAGCAGCCACCCAGCGGGGGTGAGTTTAGGAGAGCAGTTCTTC.

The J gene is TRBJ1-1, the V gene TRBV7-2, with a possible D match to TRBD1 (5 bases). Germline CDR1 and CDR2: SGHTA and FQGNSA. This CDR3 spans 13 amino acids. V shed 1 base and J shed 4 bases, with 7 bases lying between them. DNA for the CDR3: TGTGCCAGCAGCTTAGTAGGGGTCACTGAAGCTTTCTTT. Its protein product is CASSLVGVTEAFF.

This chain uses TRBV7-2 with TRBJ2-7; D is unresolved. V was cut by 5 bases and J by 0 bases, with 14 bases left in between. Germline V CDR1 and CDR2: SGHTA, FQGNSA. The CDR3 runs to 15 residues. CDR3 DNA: TGTGCCAGCAGCCTAGACTTCCCAAGCTCCTACGAGCAGTACTTC. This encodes CASSLDFPSSYEQYF. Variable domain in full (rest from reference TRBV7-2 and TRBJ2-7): GAGVSQSPSNKVTEKGKDVELRCDPISGHTALYWYRQSLGQGLEFLIYFQGNSAPDKSGLPSDRFSAERTGGSVSTLTIQRTQQEDSAVYLCASSLDFPSSYEQYFGPGTRLTVT.

CDR3 in DNA: TGTGCCAGCAGTTACTCTGACAGCTCAAATCAGCCCCAGCATTTT. This codes for CASSYSDSSNQPQHF. The chain carries TRBV6-5 and TRBJ1-5, with D maybe TRBD1 (5 bases). Between the trimmed V and J ends, which lost 0 bases and 4 bases, there was a span of 10 bases. Per the germline V gene, CDR1 is MNHEY and CDR2 is SVGAGI. This CDR3 is 15 amino acids long.

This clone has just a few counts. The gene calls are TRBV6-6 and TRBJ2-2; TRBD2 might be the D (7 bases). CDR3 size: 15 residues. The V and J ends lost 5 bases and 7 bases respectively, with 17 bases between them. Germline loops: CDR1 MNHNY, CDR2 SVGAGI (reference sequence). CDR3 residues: CASSIIGGQDGELFF. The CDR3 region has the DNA TGTGCCAGCAGTATAATCGGGGGGCAAGACGGGGAGCTGTTTTTT.